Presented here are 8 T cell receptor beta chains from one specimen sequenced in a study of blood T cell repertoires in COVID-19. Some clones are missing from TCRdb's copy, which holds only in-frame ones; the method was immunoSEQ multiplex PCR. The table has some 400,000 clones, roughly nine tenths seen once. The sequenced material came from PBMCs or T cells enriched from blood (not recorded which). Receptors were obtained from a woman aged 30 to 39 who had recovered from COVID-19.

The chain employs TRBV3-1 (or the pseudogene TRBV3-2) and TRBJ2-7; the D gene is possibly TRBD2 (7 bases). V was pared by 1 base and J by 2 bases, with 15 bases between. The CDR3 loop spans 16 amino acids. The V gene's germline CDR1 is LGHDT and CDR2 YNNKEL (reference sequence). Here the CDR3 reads CASSQGTAGTTYEQYF. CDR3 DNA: TGTGCCAGCAGCCAAGGCACAGCGGGGACAACCTACGAGCAGTACTTC.

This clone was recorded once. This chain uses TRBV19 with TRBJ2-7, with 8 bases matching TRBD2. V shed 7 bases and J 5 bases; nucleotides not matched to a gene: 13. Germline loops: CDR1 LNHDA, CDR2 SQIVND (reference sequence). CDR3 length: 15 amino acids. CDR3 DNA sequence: TGTGCCAGTACCAGAGGGGCTAGCGGGTCCCACGAGCAGTACTTC. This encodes CASTRGASGSHEQYF.

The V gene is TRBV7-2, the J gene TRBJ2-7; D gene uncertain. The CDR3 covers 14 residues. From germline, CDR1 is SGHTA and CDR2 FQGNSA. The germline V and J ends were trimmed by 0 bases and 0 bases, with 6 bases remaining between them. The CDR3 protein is CASSLARVSYEQYF. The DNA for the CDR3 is TGTGCCAGCAGCTTAGCTCGGGTCTCCTACGAGCAGTACTTC. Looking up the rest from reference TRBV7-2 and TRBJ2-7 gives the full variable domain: GAGVSQSPSNKVTEKGKDVELRCDPISGHTALYWYRQSLGQGLEFLIYFQGNSAPDKSGLPSDRFSAERTGGSVSTLTIQRTQQEDSAVYLCASSLARVSYEQYFGPGTRLTVT.

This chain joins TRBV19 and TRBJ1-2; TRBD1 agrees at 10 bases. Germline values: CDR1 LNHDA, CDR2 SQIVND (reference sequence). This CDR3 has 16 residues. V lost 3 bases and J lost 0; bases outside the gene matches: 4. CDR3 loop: CASSMKTGGSNYGYTF. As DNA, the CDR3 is TGTGCCAGTAGTATGAAGACAGGGGGCTCTAACTATGGCTACACCTTC.

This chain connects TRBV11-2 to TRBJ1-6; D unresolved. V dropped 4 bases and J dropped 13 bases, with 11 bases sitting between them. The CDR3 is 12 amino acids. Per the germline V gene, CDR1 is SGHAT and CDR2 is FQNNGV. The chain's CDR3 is CASSSLSYPLHF. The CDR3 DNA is TGTGCCAGCAGCTCACTATCCTACCCCCTCCACTTT.

The CDR3 DNA reads as TGTGCCAGTAGTAGTGGACGGGCAGGGACCTACGAGCAGTACTTC. Translation: CASSSGRAGTYEQYF. The chain links TRBV19 to TRBJ2-7, with a tentative D call TRBD1 (5 bases). Trimming left V 4 bases short and J 2 bases short, with 15 bases between. This CDR3 has 15 residues. Germline CDR1 reads LNHDA; CDR2 reads SQIVND (reference sequence).

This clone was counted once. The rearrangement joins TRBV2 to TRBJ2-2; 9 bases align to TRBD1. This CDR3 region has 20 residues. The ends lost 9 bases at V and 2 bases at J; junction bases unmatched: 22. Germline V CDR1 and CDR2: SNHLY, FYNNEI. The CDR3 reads CARVRDREGSIKNNTGELFF. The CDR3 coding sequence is TGTGCCAGGGTCCGGGACAGGGAAGGCTCGATCAAGAACAACACCGGGGAGCTGTTTTTT.

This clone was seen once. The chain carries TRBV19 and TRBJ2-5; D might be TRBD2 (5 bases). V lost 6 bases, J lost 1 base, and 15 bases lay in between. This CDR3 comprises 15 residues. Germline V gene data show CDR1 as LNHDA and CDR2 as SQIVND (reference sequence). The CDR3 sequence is CASSQSRRIQETQYF. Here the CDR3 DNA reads TGTGCCAGTAGCCAAAGTAGGAGGATCCAAGAGACCCAGTACTTC.